This entry lists 15 T cell receptor beta chains sequenced from one sample in a study of synovial regulatory T cells in juvenile arthritis. Sequenced by immunoSEQ multiplex PCR; TCRdb stores in-frame clones only, minus some. The specimen's table records about 10,000 clones. The sequencing input was Treg cells from blood. Subset denoted: remaining (HLA-DR-negative) circulating blood Treg cells. The receptor set was obtained from a donor aged 2 to 35 with juvenile idiopathic arthritis.

The chain links TRBV28 to TRBJ2-7; TCRdb lists TRBD2, though no DNA is available to test this call. This CDR3 spans 17 amino acids. The DNA sequence is not available. Germline lookup yields CDR1 MDHEN and CDR2 SYDVKM. The CDR3 here is CASAYGIHGGSSYEQYF.

The chain links TRBV28 to TRBJ1-2; TCRdb's assignment of TRBD1 cannot be checked, as there is no DNA. Germline-derived CDR1 and CDR2 are MDHEN and SYDVKM. This CDR3 comprises 13 residues. The coding DNA is unavailable. This chain's CDR3 is CASSRGQDYGYTF.

The chain carries TRBV28 and TRBJ2-7; the D call from TCRdb, TRBD1, cannot be confirmed without DNA. The CDR3 is 14 amino acids. No DNA has been recorded. Germline assignment: CDR1 MDHEN and CDR2 SYDVKM. The CDR3 sequence: CASSSPGQTYEQYF. Full variable domain (outside the CDR3, taken from reference TRBV28 and TRBJ2-7): DVKVTQSSRYLVKRTGEKVFLECVQDMDHENMFWYRQDPGLGLRLIYFSYDVKMKEKGDIPEGYSVSREKKERFSLILESASTNQTSMYLCASSSPGQTYEQYFGPGTRLTVT.

The J gene is TRBJ1-1, the V gene TRBV6-5. CDR3 length equals 12 residues. Only the protein is on record. Germline V gene data show CDR1 as MNHEY and CDR2 as SVGAGI. The CDR3 here is CATRGVYTEAFF.

This chain's CDR3 is CASSFAGQGPEAFF. The chain employs TRBV7-9 and TRBJ1-1; with no DNA, the TCRdb D assignment of TRBD1 cannot be verified. Per germline, CDR1 SEHNR and CDR2 FQNEAQ (reference sequence). The CDR3 length is 14 residues. Only the protein is available.

The chain has TRBV4-1 and TRBJ2-7; TCRdb picks TRBD2, but there is no DNA to check that call. Looked up from germline, CDR1 is MGHRA and CDR2 is YSYEKL. The CDR3 has 14 residues. A DNA sequence was not provided. Here the CDR3 reads CASSPASGTYEQYF.

V usage is TRBV10-3 and J usage is TRBJ1-2. The CDR3 consists of 13 residues. No DNA is listed. Germline CDR1 is ENHRY and CDR2 is SYGVKD. The CDR3 loop is CATAGGTNYGYTF.

The CDR3 is CASSRPGRAYEQYF. The chain links TRBV18 to TRBJ2-7. Germline V gives CDR1 KGHSH, CDR2 LQKENI. This CDR3 comprises 14 residues. DNA is not on record.

The rearrangement uses TRBV4-1 and TRBJ1-2; lacking DNA, the TRBD1 call made by TCRdb goes unchecked. CDR3 length: 14 residues. The DNA is not on file. Germline CDR1 is MGHRA and CDR2 is YSYEKL. The CDR3 loop reads CASSPFTGVGGYTF.

This chain uses TRBV4-1 with TRBJ2-1; checking the TCRdb D call of TRBD2 is not possible without DNA. In germline, CDR1 is MGHRA, CDR2 YSYEKL. The CDR3 has 19 residues. DNA is not recorded here. Here the CDR3 reads CASRPWSAGAPSSYNEQFF.

J is TRBJ1-3 and V is TRBV19. CDR1 and CDR2 from the germline V gene are LNHDA and SQIVND (reference sequence). The CDR3 extends over 16 amino acids. No DNA appears here. The CDR3 sequence is CASMVRGTHSGNTIYF.

The chain combines TRBV15 with TRBJ1-2; the D call from TCRdb, TRBD1, cannot be confirmed without DNA. Germline loops: CDR1 LNHNV, CDR2 YYDKDF (reference sequence). The length of the CDR3 is 15 residues. No DNA is given. CDR3 region: CATSRPGTGIYGYTF.

V gene TRBV9 combines with J gene TRBJ1-1. CDR3 length: 14 residues. The DNA is not on file. Germline assignment: CDR1 SGDLS and CDR2 YYNGEE. This CDR3 reads CASSVGEGNTEAFF.

The gene calls are TRBV14 and TRBJ2-7; TCRdb picks TRBD2, but there is no DNA to check that call. The CDR3 is 14 residues long. No coding sequence is recorded. The germline V gene encodes CDR1 SGHDN and CDR2 FVKESK. CDR3 in amino acids: CASSQGARSYEQYF.

V is TRBV30 and J is TRBJ2-7. The CDR3 length is 14 residues. No DNA is listed. CDR1 and CDR2 (germline): GTSNPN, SVGIG (reference sequence). CDR3 protein: CAWSVLDLSYEQYF. Filled out from reference TRBV30 and TRBJ2-7, the complete variable domain reads SQTIHQWPATLVQPVGSPLSLECTVEGTSNPNLYWYRQAAGRGLQLLFYSVGIGQISSEVPQNLSASRPQDRQFILSSKKLLLSDSGFYLCAWSVLDLSYEQYFGPGTRLTVT.